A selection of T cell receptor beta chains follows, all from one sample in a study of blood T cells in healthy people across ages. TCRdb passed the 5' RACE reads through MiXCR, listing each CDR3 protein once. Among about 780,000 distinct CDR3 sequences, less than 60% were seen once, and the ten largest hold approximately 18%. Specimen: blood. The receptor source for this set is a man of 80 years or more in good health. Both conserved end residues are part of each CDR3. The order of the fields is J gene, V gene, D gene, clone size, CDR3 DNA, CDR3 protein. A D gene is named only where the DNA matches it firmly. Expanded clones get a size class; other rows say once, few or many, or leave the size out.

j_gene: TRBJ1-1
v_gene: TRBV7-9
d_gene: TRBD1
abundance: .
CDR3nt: TGTGCCAGCAGCCACGGGACAGATTCGGGGACTGAAGCTTTCTTT
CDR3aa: CASSHGTDSGTEAFF

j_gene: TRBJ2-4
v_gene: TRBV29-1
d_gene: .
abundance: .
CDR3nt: TGCAGCGTTGAGGGGACCTTAGGGCCCAAAAACATTCAGTACTTC
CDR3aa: CSVEGTLGPKNIQYF

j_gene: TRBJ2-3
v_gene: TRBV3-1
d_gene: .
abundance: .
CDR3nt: TGTGCCAGCAGCCCCCCAGGGATGGATACGCAGTATTTT
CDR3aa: CASSPPGMDTQYF

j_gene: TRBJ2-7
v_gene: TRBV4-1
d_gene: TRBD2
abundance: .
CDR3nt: TGCGCCAGCAGCCAGGACACACTAGCGCGGACCTCCTACGAGCAGTACTTC
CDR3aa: CASSQDTLARTSYEQYF

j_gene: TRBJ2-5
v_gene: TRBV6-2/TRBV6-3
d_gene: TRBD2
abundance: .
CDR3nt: TGTGCCAGCGTCCACAGCGGGGGAGAGACCCAGTACTTC
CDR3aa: CASVHSGGETQYF

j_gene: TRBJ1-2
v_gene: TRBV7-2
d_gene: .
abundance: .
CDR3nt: TGTGCCAGCAGCTTAGGCACCCCATATGGCTACACCTTC
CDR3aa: CASSLGTPYGYTF

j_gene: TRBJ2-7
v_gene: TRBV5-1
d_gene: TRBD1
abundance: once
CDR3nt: TGCGCCAGCAGCATTGACAGGGGCATCAACGAGCAGTACTTC
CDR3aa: CASSIDRGINEQYF

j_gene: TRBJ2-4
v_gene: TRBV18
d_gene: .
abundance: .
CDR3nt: TGTGCCAGCTCACCAAGCAGGGGTGAGCAGTACTTC
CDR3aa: CASSPSRGEQYF

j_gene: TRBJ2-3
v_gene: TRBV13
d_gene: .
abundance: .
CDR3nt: TGTGCCAGCAGCCCTACGACCGCAGGTACGCAGTATTTT
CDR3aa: CASSPTTAGTQYF

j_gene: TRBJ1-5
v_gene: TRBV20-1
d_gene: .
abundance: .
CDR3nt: TGCAGTGTTCGAAAAGACAGGAAACTATCTAGCAATCAGCCCCAGCATTTT
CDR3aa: CSVRKDRKLSSNQPQHF

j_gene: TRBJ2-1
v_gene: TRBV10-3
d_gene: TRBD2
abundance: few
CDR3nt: TGTGCCTCCACGGCGGGAGTAAATGAGCAGTTCTTC
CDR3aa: CASTAGVNEQFF

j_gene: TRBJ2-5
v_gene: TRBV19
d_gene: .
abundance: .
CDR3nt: TGTGCCAGTAGTACCAAAGGCCAAGAGACCCAGTACTTC
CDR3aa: CASSTKGQETQYF

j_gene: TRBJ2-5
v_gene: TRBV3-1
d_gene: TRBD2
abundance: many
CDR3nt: TGTGCCAGCAGCCCCCTAGCGGGATGGGGCCAAGAGACCCAGTACTTC
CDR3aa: CASSPLAGWGQETQYF

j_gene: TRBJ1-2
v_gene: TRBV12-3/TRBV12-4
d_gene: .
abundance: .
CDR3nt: TGTGCCAGTCTTGCGAATAACTATGGCTACACCTTC
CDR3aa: CASLANNYGYTF

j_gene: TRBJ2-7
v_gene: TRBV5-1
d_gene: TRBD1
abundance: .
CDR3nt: TGCGCCAGCAGTCCAATCGGACAGGGGGAATTCGGCGAGCAGTACTTC
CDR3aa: CASSPIGQGEFGEQYF

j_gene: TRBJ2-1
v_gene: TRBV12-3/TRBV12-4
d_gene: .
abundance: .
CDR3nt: TGTGCCAGCAGCCCAACCAGACAGGACTCCTACAATGAGCAGTTCTTC
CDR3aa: CASSPTRQDSYNEQFF

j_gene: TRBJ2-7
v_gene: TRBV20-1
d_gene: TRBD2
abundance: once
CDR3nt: TGCAGTGCTGCCGGGACTAACTCCTACGAGCAGTACTTC
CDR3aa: CSAAGTNSYEQYF

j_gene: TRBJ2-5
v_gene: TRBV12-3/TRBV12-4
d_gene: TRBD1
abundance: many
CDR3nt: TGTGCCAGCAGTTTGCGGACAGGAATAGTGAAAGAGACCCAGTACTTC
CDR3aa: CASSLRTGIVKETQYF

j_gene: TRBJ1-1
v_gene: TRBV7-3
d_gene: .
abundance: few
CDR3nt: TGTGCCAGCAGCCTTTCGAGAGGCTCTGAAGCTTTCTTT
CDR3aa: CASSLSRGSEAFF

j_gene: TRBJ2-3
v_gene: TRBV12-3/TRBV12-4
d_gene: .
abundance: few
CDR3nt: TGTGCCAGCAGAGACCCCGCGGGTAATACGCAGTATTTT
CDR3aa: CASRDPAGNTQYF

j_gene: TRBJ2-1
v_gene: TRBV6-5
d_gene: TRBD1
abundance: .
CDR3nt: TGTGCCAGCAGTTACTCGTGGGACAGGGGTCCTGAGCAGTTCTTC
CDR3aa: CASSYSWDRGPEQFF

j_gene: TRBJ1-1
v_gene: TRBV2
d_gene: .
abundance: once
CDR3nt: TGTGCCAGCAGACGGGAAGATTACACTGAAGCTTTCTTT
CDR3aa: CASRREDYTEAFF

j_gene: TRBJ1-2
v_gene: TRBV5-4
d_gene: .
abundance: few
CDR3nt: TGTGCCGGCAGCACCCCAGGGAGGGGCTACACCTTC
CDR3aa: CAGSTPGRGYTF

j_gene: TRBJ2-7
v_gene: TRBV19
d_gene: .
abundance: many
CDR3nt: TGTGCCAGTAGTATTCAGGGTATCCTTACCTACGAGCAGTACTTC
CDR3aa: CASSIQGILTYEQYF

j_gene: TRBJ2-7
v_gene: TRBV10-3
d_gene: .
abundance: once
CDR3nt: TGTGCCATCAGTGAGCCCTACCGGGACCGGACTGGCGAGCAGTACTTC
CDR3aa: CAISEPYRDRTGEQYF

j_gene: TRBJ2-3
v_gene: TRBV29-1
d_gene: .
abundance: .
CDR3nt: TGCAGCGTTGAGGGGAATGGGGCAGATACGCAGTATTTT
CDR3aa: CSVEGNGADTQYF

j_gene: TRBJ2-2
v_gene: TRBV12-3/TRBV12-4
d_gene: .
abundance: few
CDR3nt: TGTGCCAGCAGTGTAGCCCTGAACACCGGGGAGCTGTTTTTT
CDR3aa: CASSVALNTGELFF

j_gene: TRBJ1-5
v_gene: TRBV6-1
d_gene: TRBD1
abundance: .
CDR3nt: TGTGCCAGCAGCCTATACCCGGGACAGACTTACAATAGCACCCAGCCCCAGCATTTT
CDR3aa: CASSLYPGQTYNSTQPQHF

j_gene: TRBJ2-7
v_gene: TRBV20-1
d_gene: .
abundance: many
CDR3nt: TGCAGTGCATTAAGCGGGTCGTCGTCATACGAGCAGTACTTC
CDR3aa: CSALSGSSSYEQYF

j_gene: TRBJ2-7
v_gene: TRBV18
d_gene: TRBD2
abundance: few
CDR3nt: TGTGCCAGCTCAAATAGCGGGCGCTCCTACGAGCAGTACTTC
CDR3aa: CASSNSGRSYEQYF

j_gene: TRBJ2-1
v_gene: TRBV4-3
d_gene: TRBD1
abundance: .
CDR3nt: TGCGCCAGCAGCCAACGCCGGGACAGCTTTAGCTCCTACAATGAGCAGTTCTTC
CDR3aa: CASSQRRDSFSSYNEQFF

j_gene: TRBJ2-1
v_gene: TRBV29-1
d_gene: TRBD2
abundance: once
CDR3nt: TGCAGCGCTCAGGAGGGACTAGCGGGAGTGGGCTCCTACAATGAGCAGTTCTTC
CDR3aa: CSAQEGLAGVGSYNEQFF

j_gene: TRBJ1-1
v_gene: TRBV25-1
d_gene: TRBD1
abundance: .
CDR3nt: TGTGCCAGCAGCGGAACAGGGGTAAGCACTGAAGCTTTCTTT
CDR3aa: CASSGTGVSTEAFF

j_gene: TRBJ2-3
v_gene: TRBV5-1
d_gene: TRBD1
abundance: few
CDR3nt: TGCGCCAGCAGCTTCGGGGACAGGGAAAAAGATACGCAGTATTTT
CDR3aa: CASSFGDREKDTQYF

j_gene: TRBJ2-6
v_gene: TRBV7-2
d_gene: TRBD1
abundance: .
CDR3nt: TGTGCCAGCAGCTTAGAGACTGGCAGGGGGCCTGGGGCCAACGTCCTGACTTTC
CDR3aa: CASSLETGRGPGANVLTF

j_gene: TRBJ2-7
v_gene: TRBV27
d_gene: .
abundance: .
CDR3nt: TGTGCCAGCAGTTTATCGGGCAGGGTGAACGAGCAGTACTTC
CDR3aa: CASSLSGRVNEQYF

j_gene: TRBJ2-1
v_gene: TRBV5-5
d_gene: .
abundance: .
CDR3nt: TGTGCCAGCAGCTTGTACTACAGCTCCTACAATGAGCAGTTCTTC
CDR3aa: CASSLYYSSYNEQFF

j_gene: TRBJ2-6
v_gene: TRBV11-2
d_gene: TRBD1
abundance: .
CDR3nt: TGTGCCAGCAGCCTACAAACCGGGACAGTACCCTCTGGGGCCAACGTCCTGACTTTC
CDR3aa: CASSLQTGTVPSGANVLTF

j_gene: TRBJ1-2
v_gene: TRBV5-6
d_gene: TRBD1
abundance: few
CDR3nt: TGTGCCAGCAGCTCGGTTGGACAGGGAAATGGCTACACCTTC
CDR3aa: CASSSVGQGNGYTF

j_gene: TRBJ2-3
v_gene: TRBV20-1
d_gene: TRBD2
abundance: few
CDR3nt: TGCAGTGCTAGTCCTAGCGGGAGATTCGGCACAGATACGCAGTATTTT
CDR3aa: CSASPSGRFGTDTQYF

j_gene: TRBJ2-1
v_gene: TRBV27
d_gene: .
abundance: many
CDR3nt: TGTGCCAGCAGCCTAATGGGGGGCCACTCCTACAATGAGCAGTTCTTC
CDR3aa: CASSLMGGHSYNEQFF

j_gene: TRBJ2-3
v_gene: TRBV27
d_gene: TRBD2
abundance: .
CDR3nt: TGTGCCAGCAGTTCGAGGGAAGCGGGGGATACGCAGTATTTT
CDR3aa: CASSSREAGDTQYF

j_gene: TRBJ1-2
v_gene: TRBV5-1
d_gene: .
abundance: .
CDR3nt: TGCGCCAGCAGATCGCTGGACAAGGAATATGGCTACACCTTC
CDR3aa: CASRSLDKEYGYTF

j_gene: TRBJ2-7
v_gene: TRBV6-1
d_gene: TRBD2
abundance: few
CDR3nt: TGTGCCAGCAGTGAAGTAGCGGGAGGTACCGAGCAGTACTTC
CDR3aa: CASSEVAGGTEQYF

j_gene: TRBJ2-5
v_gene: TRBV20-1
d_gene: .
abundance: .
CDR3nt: TGCAGTGCTAGAGACCGGGAGCACTACAATGAGCAGTACTTC
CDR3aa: CSARDREHYNEQYF

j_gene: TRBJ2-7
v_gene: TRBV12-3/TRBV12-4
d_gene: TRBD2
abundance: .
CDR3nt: TGTGCCAGCAGTTTCGGAACGGGACTAAACTACAATGAGCAGTACTTC
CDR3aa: CASSFGTGLNYNEQYF

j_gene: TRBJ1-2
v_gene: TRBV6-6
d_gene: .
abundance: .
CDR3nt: TGTGCCAGCAGTTATCAATATGGCTACACCTTC
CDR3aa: CASSYQYGYTF

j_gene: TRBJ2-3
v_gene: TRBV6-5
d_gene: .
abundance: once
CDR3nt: TGTGCCAGCAGTTACTCGAGCTGGGAATCGGGCACAGATACGCAGTATTTT
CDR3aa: CASSYSSWESGTDTQYF

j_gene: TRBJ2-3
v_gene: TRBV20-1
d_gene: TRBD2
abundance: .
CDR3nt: TGCAGTGCTAGAGAACGAGCGGGAGTTGCAGATACGCAGTATTTT
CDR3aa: CSARERAGVADTQYF